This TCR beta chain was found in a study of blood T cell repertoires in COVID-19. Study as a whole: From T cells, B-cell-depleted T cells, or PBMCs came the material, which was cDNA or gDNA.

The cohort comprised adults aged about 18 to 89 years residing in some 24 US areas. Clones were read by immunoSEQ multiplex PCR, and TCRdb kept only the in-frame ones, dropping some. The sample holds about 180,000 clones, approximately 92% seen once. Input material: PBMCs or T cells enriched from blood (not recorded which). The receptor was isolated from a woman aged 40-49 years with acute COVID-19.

Here the CDR3 reads CASSGGGQGNTEAFF. CDR3 coding DNA: TGTGCCAGCAGTGGCGGCGGACAGGGGAACACTGAAGCTTTCTTT. The chain joins TRBV28 to TRBJ1-1, with TRBD1 matching over 8 bases. The germline V gene has CDR1 MDHEN and CDR2 SYDVKM. V gave up 5 bases and J gave up 1 base; unmatched junction bases: 6. The length of the CDR3 is 15 residues.